Listed below are T cell receptor beta chains from one sample, sequenced in a study of blood T cell repertoires in COVID-19. Generated by immunoSEQ multiplex PCR, the TCRdb table keeps only in-frame clones and is missing some. In the table there are 20,000 to 25,000 clones, roughly 84% of which are singletons. Material: peripheral blood. These receptors all stem from an elderly man with active or convalescent COVID-19. Each CDR3 is given with its conserved first and last residue. The order of the fields is J gene, clone size, D gene, V gene, CDR3 DNA, CDR3 protein. D genes are given only for firm matches. Rows may omit the clone size; those that give it use once, few, many or a size class.

J gene: TRBJ2-3; clone size: .; D gene: TRBD2; V gene: TRBV10-1; CDR3 DNA: TGCGCCAGCAGCGGGAGGGCCGTAGATACGCAGTATTTT; CDR3 protein: CASSGRAVDTQYF
J gene: TRBJ2-5; clone size: .; D gene: TRBD1; V gene: TRBV19; CDR3 DNA: TGTGCCAGTAGTGGGACAGGGGAAGAGACCCAGTACTTC; CDR3 protein: CASSGTGEETQYF
J gene: TRBJ2-6; clone size: .; D gene: .; V gene: TRBV29-1; CDR3 DNA: TGCAGCGTTGACAGTGGCTCTGGGGCCAACGTCCTGACTTTC; CDR3 protein: CSVDSGSGANVLTF
J gene: TRBJ1-1; clone size: .; D gene: .; V gene: TRBV27; CDR3 DNA: TGTGCCAGCAGACAGCAAAGTCTGAACACTGAAGCTTTCTTT; CDR3 protein: CASRQQSLNTEAFF
J gene: TRBJ2-4; clone size: .; D gene: TRBD2; V gene: TRBV6-6; CDR3 DNA: TGTGCCAGCAGTCAGCCGGGACTAGCAGGCAAAGGCAAAAACATTCAGTACTTC; CDR3 protein: CASSQPGLAGKGKNIQYF
J gene: TRBJ1-6; clone size: .; D gene: .; V gene: TRBV5-1; CDR3 DNA: TGCGCCAGCAGCTTATCAGTTGCAGGGGAAAATTCACCCCTCCACTTT; CDR3 protein: CASSLSVAGENSPLHF
J gene: TRBJ1-5; clone size: .; D gene: TRBD1; V gene: TRBV7-2; CDR3 DNA: TGTGCCAGCAGCCTGACAGGGGGCGGCAATCAGCCCCAGCATTTT; CDR3 protein: CASSLTGGGNQPQHF
J gene: TRBJ2-5; clone size: few; D gene: .; V gene: TRBV12-3/TRBV12-4; CDR3 DNA: TGTGCCAGCAGTTTTCGCGGGCGAGAGACCCAGTACTTC; CDR3 protein: CASSFRGRETQYF
J gene: TRBJ2-7; clone size: .; D gene: .; V gene: TRBV5-1; CDR3 DNA: TGCGCCAGCAGCTTGGAGACATCAATATGGAACGAGCAGTACTTC; CDR3 protein: CASSLETSIWNEQYF
J gene: TRBJ1-5; clone size: .; D gene: .; V gene: TRBV29-1; CDR3 DNA: TGCAGCGTTGCGGGGTCGGATCAGCCCCAGCATTTT; CDR3 protein: CSVAGSDQPQHF
J gene: TRBJ1-4; clone size: .; D gene: .; V gene: TRBV27; CDR3 DNA: TGTGCCAGCAGACCTAGTGGCAGGGCTGAAAAACTGTTTTTT; CDR3 protein: CASRPSGRAEKLFF
J gene: TRBJ2-2; clone size: .; D gene: TRBD1; V gene: TRBV7-7; CDR3 DNA: TGTGCTAGCAGCGGACAGGGGGCGCGCAACGGGGAGCTGTTTTTT; CDR3 protein: CASSGQGARNGELFF
J gene: TRBJ2-4; clone size: .; D gene: .; V gene: TRBV19; CDR3 DNA: TGTGCCAGTAGTACAACCGGGACTGCCCCAGGGCTTCAGTACTTC; CDR3 protein: CASSTTGTAPGLQYF
J gene: TRBJ2-7; clone size: .; D gene: .; V gene: TRBV29-1; CDR3 DNA: TGCAGCACCGGGACATCGGGCGAGCAGTACTTC; CDR3 protein: CSTGTSGEQYF
J gene: TRBJ2-1; clone size: .; D gene: TRBD1; V gene: TRBV24-1; CDR3 DNA: TGTGCCACCGCAAGCCCCTGGGACAGGGGGCGCAATGAGCAGTTCTTC; CDR3 protein: CATASPWDRGRNEQFF
J gene: TRBJ2-1; clone size: .; D gene: TRBD2; V gene: TRBV3-1/TRBV3-2; CDR3 DNA: TGTGCCAGCAGCCAAGACCCTAGCGGGATTGGGAATGAGCAGTTCTTC; CDR3 protein: CASSQDPSGIGNEQFF
J gene: TRBJ2-7; clone size: few; D gene: .; V gene: TRBV9; CDR3 DNA: TGTGCCAGCAGCGCCCGGCCCTCAGGTGGGTGGCAGTACTTC; CDR3 protein: CASSARPSGGWQYF
J gene: TRBJ1-3; clone size: .; D gene: .; V gene: TRBV3-1/TRBV3-2; CDR3 DNA: TGTGCCAGCAGCCAACAGGGAGGGGGAAACACCATATATTTT; CDR3 protein: CASSQQGGGNTIYF
J gene: TRBJ1-3; clone size: .; D gene: TRBD1; V gene: TRBV11-2; CDR3 DNA: TGTGCCAGCAGCGCCCAGGGGGATACTGGAAACACCATATATTTT; CDR3 protein: CASSAQGDTGNTIYF
J gene: TRBJ1-2; clone size: .; D gene: TRBD1; V gene: TRBV10-3; CDR3 DNA: TGTGCCATCAGGGGACAGGGAGGACATGGCTACACCTTC; CDR3 protein: CAIRGQGGHGYTF
J gene: TRBJ2-1; clone size: few; D gene: TRBD2; V gene: TRBV3-1/TRBV3-2; CDR3 DNA: TGTGCCAGCAGACGTGGGACTAGCGGGAACGGCTATGAGCAGTTCTTC; CDR3 protein: CASRRGTSGNGYEQFF
J gene: TRBJ2-1; clone size: .; D gene: TRBD2; V gene: TRBV7-6; CDR3 DNA: TGTGCCAGCAGCTTGGCGGGGTGGCTAGCGGGAGAAAATGAGCAGTTCTTC; CDR3 protein: CASSLAGWLAGENEQFF